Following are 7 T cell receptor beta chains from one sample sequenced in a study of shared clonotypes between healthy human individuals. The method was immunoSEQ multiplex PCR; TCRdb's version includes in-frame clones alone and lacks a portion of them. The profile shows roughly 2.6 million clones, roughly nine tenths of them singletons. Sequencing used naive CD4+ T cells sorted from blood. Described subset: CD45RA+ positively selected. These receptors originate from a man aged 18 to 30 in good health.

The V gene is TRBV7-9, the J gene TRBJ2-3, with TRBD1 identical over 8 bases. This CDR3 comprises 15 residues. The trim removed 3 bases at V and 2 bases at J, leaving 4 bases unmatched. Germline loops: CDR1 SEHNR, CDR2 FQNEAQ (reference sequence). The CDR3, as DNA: TGTGCCAGCAGCTTCGGACAGGGTATCACAGATACGCAGTATTTT. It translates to CASSFGQGITDTQYF.

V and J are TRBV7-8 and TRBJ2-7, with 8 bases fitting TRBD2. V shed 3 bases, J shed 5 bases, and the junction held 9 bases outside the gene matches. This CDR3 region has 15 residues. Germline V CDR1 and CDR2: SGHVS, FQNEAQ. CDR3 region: CASSLGGGSPNEQYF. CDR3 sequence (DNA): TGTGCCAGCAGCTTGGGCGGGGGGTCCCCGAACGAGCAGTACTTC.

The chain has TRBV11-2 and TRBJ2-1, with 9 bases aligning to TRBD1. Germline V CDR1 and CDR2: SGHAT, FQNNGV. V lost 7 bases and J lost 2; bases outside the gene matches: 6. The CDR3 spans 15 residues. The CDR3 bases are TGTGCCAGCAACTGGGACAGGGCCGCCTACAATGAGCAGTTCTTC. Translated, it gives CASNWDRAAYNEQFF.

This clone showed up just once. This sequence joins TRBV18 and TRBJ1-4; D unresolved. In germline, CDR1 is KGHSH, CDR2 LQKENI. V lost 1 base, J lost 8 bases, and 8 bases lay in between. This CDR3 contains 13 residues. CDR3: CASSPRGDEKLFF. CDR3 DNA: TGTGCCAGCTCACCACGGGGAGACGAAAAACTGTTTTTT.

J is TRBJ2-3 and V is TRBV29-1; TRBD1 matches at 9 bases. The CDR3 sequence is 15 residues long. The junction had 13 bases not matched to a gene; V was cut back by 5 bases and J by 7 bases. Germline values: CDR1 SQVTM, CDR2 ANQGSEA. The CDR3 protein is CSVHRGDRVSNTQYF. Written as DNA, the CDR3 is TGCAGCGTTCATAGAGGGGACAGGGTTTCAAATACGCAGTATTTT.

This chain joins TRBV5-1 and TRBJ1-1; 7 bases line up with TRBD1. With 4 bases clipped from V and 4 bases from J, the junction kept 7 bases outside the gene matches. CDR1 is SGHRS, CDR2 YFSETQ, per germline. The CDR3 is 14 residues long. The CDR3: CASSGDSGGTEAFF. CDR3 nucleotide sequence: TGCGCCAGCAGCGGGGACAGCGGGGGCACTGAAGCTTTCTTT.

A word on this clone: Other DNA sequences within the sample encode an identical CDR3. CDR3 loop: CASSTGWNTEAFF. The CDR3 region has the DNA TGTGCCAGCAGTACGGGGTGGAACACTGAAGCTTTCTTT. The J gene is TRBJ1-1, the V gene TRBV2, with unresolved D. Germline CDR1 and CDR2: SNHLY and FYNNEI. CDR3 size: 13 residues. Trimming cost V 5 bases and J 1 base, with 8 bases left between them.